One and the same sample provided the 21 T cell receptor beta chains below, sequenced in a study of technical replicates of blood from a handful of donors. The assay was immunoSEQ multiplex PCR, and TCRdb's table has in-frame clones only and misses some. The data show approximately 75,000 clones, with nearly 98% seen just once and about 0.17% held by the top ten. Sample: T cells isolated from PBMCs. The receptors stem from a human donor in good health.

This rearrangement joins TRBV5-1 to TRBJ2-1; 7 bases align to TRBD2. Germline values: CDR1 SGHRS, CDR2 YFSETQ. The J segment lost 9 bases and the V segment lost 0 bases, leaving 6 bases of the junction unmatched. CDR3 length equals 14 residues. This CDR3 is CASSLEGGMSEQFF. CDR3 nucleotides: TGCGCCAGCAGCTTGGAGGGAGGGATGTCTGAGCAGTTCTTC.

Note on this clone: The germline gene is not matched at one end of the junction; a read error may be the cause. The chain is built from TRBV7-7 and TRBJ2-1; 10 nucleotides line up with TRBD2. The CDR3 has 16 amino acids. CDR1 and CDR2 (germline): SSHAT, FNYEAQ (reference sequence). CDR3 bases: TGTGCTAGCAGCTTGGCTAGCGGGGGAATACACAATGAGCAGTTCTTC. It yields the protein CASSLASGGIHNEQFF. Variable domain in full (rest from reference TRBV7-7 and TRBJ2-1): GAGVSQSPRYKVTKRGQDVTLRCDPISSHATLYWYQQALGQGPEFLTYFNYEAQPDKSGLPSDRFSAERPEGSISTLTIQRTEQRDSAMYRCASSLASGGIHNEQFFGPGTRLTVL.

The chain uses TRBV5-4 and TRBJ1-1; TRBD1 matches at 7 bases. The V segment lost 2 bases and the J segment 2 bases; nucleotides outside the gene matches: 3. There are 14 residues in the CDR3. Germline V CDR1 and CDR2: SGHNT, YYREEE (reference sequence). The CDR3 sequence: CASSLRQGNTEAFF. In DNA form, the CDR3 reads TGTGCCAGCAGCTTAAGACAGGGTAACACTGAAGCTTTCTTT. Full variable domain (rest looked up from reference TRBV5-4 and TRBJ1-1): ETGVTQSPTHLIKTRGQQVTLRCSSQSGHNTVSWYQQALGQGPQFIFQYYREEENGRGNFPPRFSGLQFPNYSSELNVNALELDDSALYLCASSLRQGNTEAFFGQGTRLTVV.

CDR3 sequence (DNA): TGTGCCAGCAGCCAAGGGACAGAGGGCAGTAGCACCGGGGAGCTGTTTTTT. The encoded protein is CASSQGTEGSSTGELFF. The chain recombines TRBV4-2 with TRBJ2-2, with D possibly TRBD1 on 6 matching bases. The length of the CDR3 is 17 residues. With 1 base removed from V and 4 bases from J, the gap between germline ends came to 16 bases. The V gene's germline CDR1 is LGHNA and CDR2 YNFKEQ.

V gene TRBV2 combines with J gene TRBJ2-1, with D possibly TRBD2 on 5 matching bases. V shed 3 bases and J shed 10 bases, with 10 bases lying between them. Germline CDR1 is SNHLY and CDR2 is FYNNEI. This CDR3 is 12 amino acids long. The CDR3: CASSERAREQFF. In nucleotides, the CDR3 is TGTGCCAGCAGTGAGCGGGCGCGCGAGCAGTTCTTC.

V gene TRBV11-2 combines with J gene TRBJ2-7, with 7 bases matching TRBD2. Germline CDR1 is SGHAT and CDR2 is FQNNGV. V lost 3 bases, J lost 2 bases, and 4 bases stayed unmatched. This CDR3 region has 14 residues. The CDR3 DNA is TGTGCCAGCAGCTTTGCGGGAGCGCCCTACGAGCAGTACTTC. It codes for CASSFAGAPYEQYF.

The J gene is TRBJ2-7, the V gene TRBV25-1, with 9 bases matching TRBD2. After removal of 0 bases from V and 6 bases from J, the junction contained 6 bases not matched to a gene. The CDR3 runs to 15 residues. CDR1 is MGHDK, CDR2 SYGVNS, per germline. The CDR3 loop is CASSEYGGGAGEQYF. The CDR3 coding sequence is TGTGCCAGCAGTGAATACGGCGGGGGGGCGGGCGAGCAGTACTTC.

This chain links TRBV30 with TRBJ2-3; 9 nucleotides align to TRBD2. CDR1 is GTSNPN, CDR2 SVGIG, per germline (reference sequence). This CDR3 is 15 amino acids long. The ends lost 1 base at V and 0 bases at J; junction bases unmatched: 2. In DNA form, the CDR3 reads TGTGCCTGGAGTGCCGGACTAGCGAGCACAGATACGCAGTATTTT. Translating it yields CAWSAGLASTDTQYF. Based on the CDR3 plus reference TRBV30 and TRBJ2-3, the full variable domain is SQTIHQWPATLVQPVGSPLSLECTVEGTSNPNLYWYRQAAGRGLQLLFYSVGIGQISSEVPQNLSASRPQDRQFILSSKKLLLSDSGFYLCAWSAGLASTDTQYFGPGTRLTVL.

The V and J genes are TRBV5-6 and TRBJ2-1; D gene unclear. CDR1 and CDR2 from the germline V gene are SGHDT and YYEEEE. This CDR3 has 15 amino acids. Trimming pared 4 bases from V and 3 bases from J, leaving 14 bases between. The CDR3: CASSPSLSHYNEQFF. CDR3 coding DNA: TGTGCCAGCAGCCCATCCCTATCGCACTACAATGAGCAGTTCTTC.

The chain uses TRBV7-3 and TRBJ1-1, with TRBD1 as a possible D gene (5 bases). Germline CDR1 and CDR2: SGHTA and FQGTGA. The CDR3 sequence is 13 residues long. V was clipped by 2 bases and J by 1 base, with 5 bases between them. The CDR3 loop is CASSLDRNTEAFF. For the CDR3, the DNA is TGTGCCAGCAGCTTAGACAGGAACACTGAAGCTTTCTTT.

The J gene is TRBJ2-2, the V gene TRBV5-4; D ambiguous. Germline values: CDR1 SGHNT, CDR2 YYREEE (reference sequence). There are 12 residues in the CDR3. The V end was cut by 6 bases, the J end by 3 bases, with 6 bases between. CDR3 sequence (DNA): TGTGCCAGCACCCTACACACCGGGGAGCTGTTTTTT. It encodes CASTLHTGELFF.

The chain joins TRBV28 to TRBJ2-3, with D maybe TRBD2 (5 bases). CDR3 length: 11 residues. The germline V and J ends were trimmed by 6 bases and 8 bases, with 9 bases remaining between them. Per germline, CDR1 MDHEN and CDR2 SYDVKM. The CDR3 sequence: CASRRVGTQYF. The CDR3 DNA sequence: TGTGCCAGCAGGAGGGTGGGTACGCAGTATTTT.

This chain joins TRBV2 and TRBJ2-2; D might be TRBD1 (6 bases). The CDR3 runs 16 residues. V gave up 0 bases and J gave up 7 bases, with 15 bases separating them. CDR1 SNHLY and CDR2 FYNNEI come from the germline V gene. The CDR3 spells CASSEAGGALVGELFF. Here the CDR3 DNA reads TGTGCCAGCAGTGAAGCTGGGGGCGCCTTAGTCGGGGAGCTGTTTTTT.

The rearrangement uses TRBV28 and TRBJ1-6, with 8 bases identical to TRBD1. CDR1 is MDHEN and CDR2 is SYDVKM in the germline V gene. Losses at the gene ends were 5 bases for V and 7 bases for J; bases not matched to a gene: 4. The CDR3 runs to 14 residues. CDR3 protein: CASSGQGGNSPLHF. The CDR3 region has the DNA TGTGCCAGCAGTGGACAGGGCGGGAATTCACCCCTCCACTTT.

The chain uses TRBV5-1 and TRBJ1-2; D remains unclear. Germline loops: CDR1 SGHRS, CDR2 YFSETQ. The CDR3 has 15 amino acids. The V and J ends lost 4 bases and 6 bases respectively, with 19 bases between them. The CDR3 DNA reads TGCGCCAGCAGCCCTGGACTGGACCACGGGGATGGCTACACCTTC. It is translated as CASSPGLDHGDGYTF.

Note on this clone: One end of the junction is discordant with germline, which a read error may explain. The chain uses TRBV7-9 and TRBJ1-1; perhaps TRBD1 as D (5 bases). Germline V gene data show CDR1 as SEHNR and CDR2 as FQNEAQ (reference sequence). The CDR3 is made up of 12 amino acids. The CDR3 region has the DNA TGTGCCAGCTCCCTTCGGGGGACTGGAGCTTTCTTT. Encoded protein: CASSLRGTGAFF.

This sequence joins TRBV4-2 and TRBJ2-7; TRBD2 might be the D (6 bases). This CDR3 spans 16 amino acids. Germline assignment: CDR1 LGHNA and CDR2 YNFKEQ. V dropped 0 bases and J dropped 0 bases, with 12 bases sitting between them. The CDR3 reads CASSQDSGSNSYEQYF. CDR3 DNA sequence: TGTGCCAGCAGCCAAGACAGCGGGTCAAACTCCTACGAGCAGTACTTC.

V and J are TRBV28 and TRBJ1-4, with 9 nucleotides matching TRBD1. This CDR3 spans 20 amino acids. Germline V gene data show CDR1 as MDHEN and CDR2 as SYDVKM. The V gene end was trimmed by 5 bases and the J gene end by 0 bases; junction bases not matched to a gene: 16. The CDR3 loop is CASSAPHGQGWVATNEKLFF. The CDR3 bases are TGTGCCAGCAGTGCCCCGCATGGACAGGGGTGGGTGGCAACTAATGAAAAACTGTTTTTT.

The CDR3 DNA follows: TGTGCCAGCAGCTCTCGTACTAGCGAGGACACAGATACGCAGTATTTT. It translates to CASSSRTSEDTDTQYF. V gene TRBV11-3 combines with J gene TRBJ2-3; 7 bases are shared with TRBD2. Germline V CDR1 and CDR2: SGHNT, YENEEA. CDR3 length equals 16 residues. V was pared by 4 bases and J by 2 bases, with 9 bases of the junction left unmatched.

This clone occurred once. The gene calls are TRBV9 and TRBJ2-2, with D unresolved. Germline loops: CDR1 SGDLS, CDR2 YYNGEE. Trimming took off 4 bases at V and 4 bases at J, with 8 bases between the two ends. This CDR3 comprises 13 residues. The CDR3 reads CASSPSPTGELFF. CDR3 nucleotides: TGTGCCAGCAGCCCATCCCCCACCGGGGAGCTGTTTTTT.

The V gene is TRBV7-9, the J gene TRBJ1-4; no reliable D call. The CDR3 totals 15 residues. Germline V lookup: CDR1 SEHNR, CDR2 FQNEAQ (reference sequence). V was pared by 3 bases and J by 3 bases, with 11 bases between. The CDR3 DNA follows: TGTGCCAGCAGCTTCGGGTTTCTGGCTAATGAAAAACTGTTTTTT. It codes for CASSFGFLANEKLFF.